Presented here are 5 T cell receptor beta chains from one specimen sequenced in a study of blood T cell repertoires in COVID-19. Assay used: immunoSEQ multiplex PCR; TCRdb lists only in-frame clones, some missing. Of 280,000 or so clones in the sample, about 83% were seen once. Sequenced sample: PBMCs or T cells enriched from blood (not recorded which). Every receptor here comes from a woman in her forties who had recovered from COVID-19.

V gene TRBV5-4 combines with J gene TRBJ1-1; D ambiguous. V lost 2 bases, J lost 1 base, and 6 bases lay in between. From germline, CDR1 is SGHNT and CDR2 YYREEE (reference sequence). The CDR3 sequence is 13 residues long. CDR3 amino acids: CASSFPQNTEAFF. CDR3 DNA sequence: TGTGCCAGCAGCTTTCCACAGAACACTGAAGCTTTCTTT.

The chain employs TRBV27 and TRBJ2-1, with D perhaps TRBD1 (6 bases). V was shortened by 5 bases and J by 5 bases, with 13 bases between the two germline ends. Germline CDR1 MNHEY, CDR2 SMNVEV (reference sequence). The CDR3 is 14 residues long. CDR3 bases: TGTGCCAGCAGTCCACAGGGAGCCCACAATGAGCAGTTCTTC. Translated: CASSPQGAHNEQFF.

The V and J genes are TRBV19 and TRBJ1-5, with D uncertain. The CDR3 totals 15 residues. V lost 1 base and J lost 4, with 11 bases in between. The germline CDR1 and CDR2 sequences are LNHDA and SQIVND (reference sequence). The CDR3 region is CASSIGPSSNQPQHF. In DNA, the CDR3 is TGTGCCAGTAGTATAGGCCCATCTAGTAATCAGCCCCAGCATTTT.

The V call is TRBV19, the J call TRBJ2-1; TRBD2 aligns across 7 bases. Per germline, CDR1 LNHDA and CDR2 SQIVND (reference sequence). This CDR3 contains 11 residues. CDR3 region: CGTRGFNEQFF. The CDR3 DNA follows: TGTGGGACTAGGGGATTCAATGAGCAGTTCTTC.

The chain recombines TRBV27 with TRBJ1-4, with 9 bases that match TRBD1. The junction had 1 base not matched to a gene; V was cut back by 6 bases and J by 11 bases. Germline CDR1 reads MNHEY; CDR2 reads SMNVEV (reference sequence). The CDR3 is 11 residues long. CDR3 residues: CASRGTGKLFF. CDR3 bases: TGTGCCAGCAGAGGGACAGGGAAACTGTTTTTT. Filled out from reference TRBV27 and TRBJ1-4, the complete variable domain reads EAQVTQNPRYLITVTGKKLTVTCSQNMNHEYMSWYRQDPGLGLRQIYYSMNVEVTDKGDVPEGYKVSRKEKRNFPLILESPSPNQTSLYFCASRGTGKLFFGSGTQLSVL.